The 31 T cell receptor beta chains listed next were all sequenced from one sample in a study of human T cells and chemical hapten exposure. Time point defined: pre-sensitization, week 0. The treatment was: therapeutic diphenylcyclopropenone sensitization with weekly scalp DPC. TCRdb ran MiXCR on the RACE reads and lists one entry per CDR3 protein. The data contain 250,000 to 300,000 distinct CDR3 sequences, 7.5% to 9% of them singletons. Sequenced here: whole blood, sampled in connection with sensitization to the hapten diphenylcyclopropenone (DPC). These receptor sequences come from a man between 18 and 29 years old with alopecia areata. Some clones in this sample may be carry-over from other donors' samples.

The sample holds a few counts of this clonotype. J is TRBJ2-3 and V is TRBV20-1; D gene ambiguous. There are 15 residues in the CDR3. Germline CDR1 DFQATT, CDR2 SNEGSKA (reference sequence). The V and J ends lost 5 bases and 2 bases respectively, with 17 bases between them. Written as DNA, the CDR3 is TGCAGTGCTCCCCAATCAACGGATCTCACAGATACGCAGTATTTT. This sequence encodes CSAPQSTDLTDTQYF.

To note about this clonotype: Because the CDR3 is missing its conserved closing phenylalanine or tryptophan, this is likely a read error. V gene TRBV4-3 combines with J gene TRBJ1-2; D may be TRBD1 (6 bases). The V end lost 2 bases, the J end lost 0 bases, and 10 bases lay between the germline ends. This CDR3 is built from 15 residues. Germline values: CDR1 LGHNA, CDR2 YSLEER. Here the CDR3 reads CASSQRTAANYGYTL. In nucleotides, the CDR3 is TGCGCCAGCAGCCAACGGACAGCCGCTAACTATGGCTACACCCTC.

This clonotype was detected a few times. The genes are TRBV12-3 or TRBV12-4 and TRBJ1-2; D is undetermined. The CDR3 length is 13 residues. Trimming shortened V by 6 bases and J by 4 bases, and 12 bases separated the two germline ends. The DNA for the CDR3 is TGTGCCAGCAGCAACAGCGGCTCCTATGGCTACACCTTC. Its protein product is CASSNSGSYGYTF.

This clonotype was observed a handful of times. This chain connects TRBV6-6 to TRBJ2-5, with D perhaps assigned TRBD1 or TRBD2 (5 bases each). Deletions cut 6 bases from V and 1 base from J, with 15 bases between. CDR1 is MNHNY, CDR2 SVGAGI, per germline (reference sequence). There are 15 residues in the CDR3. The CDR3, as DNA: TGTGCCAGCAGAAAGGGACGGAACCTCCAAGAGACCCAGTACTTC. Translation gives CASRKGRNLQETQYF.

The gene calls are TRBV20-1 and TRBJ1-6; no firm D call. The CDR3 covers 16 residues. Germline V gives CDR1 DFQATT, CDR2 SNEGSKA (reference sequence). V lost 6 bases and J 0 bases, leaving 15 bases between the germline ends. The CDR3 is CSAPPGSRSYNSPLHF. The CDR3 DNA reads as TGCAGTGCCCCGCCCGGCAGCCGCTCCTATAATTCACCCCTCCACTTT.

This rearrangement joins TRBV11-2 to TRBJ2-2, with D possibly being TRBD1 or TRBD2 (6 bases each). Trimming pared 5 bases from V and 1 base from J, leaving 20 bases between. This CDR3 spans 18 amino acids. CDR1 SGHAT and CDR2 FQNNGV come from the germline V gene. In DNA form, the CDR3 reads TGTGCCAGCAGCCATTTTTTTGCGGGACACTTGAACACCGGGGAGCTGTTTTTT. Encoded protein: CASSHFFAGHLNTGELFF.

The rearrangement uses TRBV10-3 and TRBJ1-3, with D unclear. The CDR3 covers 12 residues. Germline assignment: CDR1 ENHRY and CDR2 SYGVKD. The V end lost 9 bases, the J end lost 0 bases, and 6 bases lay between the germline ends. The CDR3 bases are TGTGCCATAAATACCTCTGGAAACACCATATATTTT. Amino acid sequence: CAINTSGNTIYF.

This clonotype was detected only a few times. The chain couples TRBV29-1 to TRBJ2-1, with a tentative D call TRBD2 (6 bases). V lost 4 bases, J lost 0 bases, and 19 bases lay in between. CDR1 is SQVTM, CDR2 ANQGSEA, per germline. CDR3 length equals 17 residues. The CDR3 DNA follows: TGCAGCGTTGGAGTCAGGGTCTTGCGGGGCTCCTACAATGAGCAGTTCTTC. It specifies CSVGVRVLRGSYNEQFF.

The chain is built from TRBV4-2 and TRBJ2-5; D uncertain. This CDR3 contains 13 residues. V lost 4 bases and J lost 3, with 9 bases in between. Per germline, CDR1 LGHNA and CDR2 YNFKEQ. For the CDR3, the DNA is TGTGCCAGCAGCCCAGTACCAGAAGAGACCCAGTACTTC. Translating it yields CASSPVPEETQYF.

The sample holds a few counts of this clonotype. The chain employs TRBV7-8 and TRBJ1-5, with a possible D match to TRBD1 (5 bases). The CDR3 length is 13 residues. Germline-derived CDR1 and CDR2 are SGHVS and FQNEAQ. V lost 4 bases and J 5 bases, leaving 9 bases between the germline ends. This CDR3 is CASSSDSDQPQHF. The CDR3 bases are TGTGCCAGCAGCTCAGACAGTGATCAGCCCCAGCATTTT.

The V gene is TRBV5-1, the J gene TRBJ2-7; TRBD1 aligns across 7 bases. The CDR3 contains 12 residues. The germline gives CDR1 SGHRS, CDR2 YFSETQ. Trimming at V came to 4 bases and at J to 6 bases, leaving 4 bases not matched to a gene. CDR3: CASSVTGVEQYF. The CDR3 bases are TGCGCCAGCAGCGTCACAGGGGTCGAGCAGTACTTC.

This clonotype appeared many times. The chain couples TRBV7-2 to TRBJ1-1; 7 bases are shared with TRBD1. The germline V gene has CDR1 SGHTA and CDR2 FQGNSA. Trimming removed 1 base from V and 7 bases from J; junction bases left unmatched: 3. CDR3 length: 13 residues. This chain's CDR3 is CASSLEGASEAFF. The DNA of the CDR3 is TGTGCCAGCAGCTTAGAGGGGGCTAGTGAAGCTTTCTTT.

This clonotype has ten or more counts. The V gene is TRBV7-9, the J gene TRBJ1-1, with a possible D match to TRBD1 (6 bases). The CDR3 has 12 amino acids. The V gene lost 5 bases and the J gene lost 5 bases, with 9 bases spanning the gap. Germline V gene sequence: CDR1 SEHNR, CDR2 FQNEAQ (reference sequence). CDR3 sequence (DNA): TGTGCCAGCAGCAGGGGGGAAACTGAAGCTTTCTTT. Residues: CASSRGETEAFF. Together with reference TRBV7-9 and TRBJ1-1, the CDR3 gives the full variable domain: DTGVSQNPRHKITKRGQNVTFRCDPISEHNRLYWYRQTLGQGPEFLTYFQNEAQLEKSRLLSDRFSAERPKGSFSTLEIQRTEQGDSAMYLCASSRGETEAFFGQGTRLTVV.

V gene TRBV28 combines with J gene TRBJ2-4; D call uncertain. CDR3 length: 15 amino acids. Germline CDR1 and CDR2: MDHEN and SYDVKM. V was pared by 4 bases and J by 0 bases, with 10 bases between. In DNA form, the CDR3 reads TGTGCCAGCAGTTATTCGGAACTAGCCAAAAACATTCAGTACTTC. Translation gives CASSYSELAKNIQYF.

CDR3 region: CASSYGGRSYEQYF. DNA for the CDR3: TGTGCCAGCAGTTACGGGGGACGGTCGTACGAGCAGTACTTC. The chain employs TRBV6-5 and TRBJ2-7; D tentatively fits TRBD1 or TRBD2 (5 bases each). The V end was cut by 2 bases, the J end by 4 bases, with 12 bases between. Germline CDR1 and CDR2: MNHEY and SVGAGI. This CDR3 has 14 residues.

This clonotype was recorded a few times. V and J are TRBV27 and TRBJ2-7; 10 bases are a match to TRBD2. Germline V gives CDR1 MNHEY, CDR2 SMNVEV (reference sequence). This CDR3 spans 14 amino acids. V was clipped by 4 bases and J by 4 bases; unmatched bases: 4. CDR3 in DNA: TGTGCCAGCAGTTCTCTAGCGGGGGTGTACGAGCAGTACTTC. This sequence encodes CASSSLAGVYEQYF.

The chain links TRBV20-1 to TRBJ2-6; no clear D gene. CDR3 size: 14 residues. Deletions cut 6 bases from V and 0 bases from J, with 9 bases between. Germline-derived CDR1 and CDR2 are DFQATT and SNEGSKA (reference sequence). The CDR3 DNA reads as TGCAGTGCCTGGCGTAGCTCTGGGGCCAACGTCCTGACTTTC. As protein: CSAWRSSGANVLTF.

This clonotype was recorded at least ten times. Here the CDR3 reads CASSPGTAPRHLHF. The CDR3 region has the DNA TGTGCCAGCAGCCCTGGGACGGCCCCACGACACCTCCACTTT. The chain has TRBV9 and TRBJ1-6; maybe TRBD1 (5 bases). Trimming left V 4 bases short and J 15 bases short, with 20 bases between. Germline CDR1 SGDLS, CDR2 YYNGEE. The CDR3 has 14 residues.

This clonotype was counted at least ten times. V and J are TRBV9 and TRBJ2-3, with 10 nucleotides matching TRBD2. The CDR3 contains 17 residues. Germline CDR1 reads SGDLS; CDR2 reads YYNGEE. The V gene end was trimmed by 0 bases and the J gene end by 4 bases; junction bases not matched to a gene: 8. CDR3 coding DNA: TGTGCCAGCAGCGTAGCTACAGCGGGGGGGCCATCAGATACGCAGTATTTT. This sequence encodes CASSVATAGGPSDTQYF.

This rearrangement joins TRBV5-1 to TRBJ2-1, with D possibly being TRBD2 (6 bases). This CDR3 is built from 14 residues. Germline V CDR1 and CDR2: SGHRS, YFSETQ. Trimming pared 3 bases from V and 4 bases from J, leaving 11 bases between. DNA for the CDR3: TGCGCCAGCAGCTACGGAGGGGTTTACAATGAGCAGTTCTTC. Its translation: CASSYGGVYNEQFF.

This clonotype has just a few counts. This chain links TRBV7-9 with TRBJ1-6; D remains unclear. V was clipped by 3 bases and J by 1 base, with 10 bases between them. The CDR3 consists of 16 residues. The V gene's germline CDR1 is SEHNR and CDR2 FQNEAQ (reference sequence). CDR3 bases: TGTGCCAGCAGCTTCGGACGGACTTCCTATAATTCACCCCTCCACTTT. Encoded protein: CASSFGRTSYNSPLHF.

This clonotype was observed a few times. The chain couples TRBV12-3 or TRBV12-4 to TRBJ1-3; D unresolved. There are 14 residues in the CDR3. V lost 6 bases, J lost 5 bases, and 14 bases lay in between. DNA of the CDR3: TGTGCCAGCAGATCCGAGGACGTCAGAAACACCATATATTTT. Translation gives CASRSEDVRNTIYF.

The chain couples TRBV27 to TRBJ1-5; 7 nucleotides agree with TRBD1. The V segment lost 6 bases and the J segment 4 bases; nucleotides outside the gene matches: 3. The CDR3 is made up of 13 amino acids. Germline loops: CDR1 MNHEY, CDR2 SMNVEV (reference sequence). CDR3 DNA sequence: TGTGCCAGCAGGGTGACAGGGAATCAGCCCCAGCATTTT. It translates to CASRVTGNQPQHF.

This clonotype was counted only a few times. The J gene is TRBJ2-1, the V gene TRBV14; no firm D call. This CDR3 contains 14 residues. V was pared by 1 base and J by 16 bases, with 20 bases between. Germline CDR1 reads SGHDN; CDR2 reads FVKESK. The CDR3 coding sequence is TGTGCCAGCAGCCAAGCTCGTGGCCGGAACTACTTATTCTTC. Amino acid sequence: CASSQARGRNYLFF.

This rearrangement joins TRBV20-1 to TRBJ2-3; weak D call: TRBD2 (6 bases). V dropped 1 base and J dropped 7 bases, with 18 bases sitting between them. The CDR3 covers 15 residues. CDR1 is DFQATT and CDR2 is SNEGSKA in the germline V gene (reference sequence). CDR3 DNA sequence: TGCAGTGCTAGAGGTCTCTCGGGAGCGCCAAATACGCAGTATTTT. This sequence encodes CSARGLSGAPNTQYF.

This clonotype came up a few times. The genes are TRBV6-2 or TRBV6-3 and TRBJ1-6; TRBD1 matches at 8 bases. The CDR3 runs to 17 residues. Germline assignment: CDR1 MNHEY and CDR2 SVGEGT. V lost 6 bases, J lost 2 bases, and 9 bases stayed unmatched. The CDR3 region is CASRLDRDNAYNSPLHF. The CDR3, as DNA: TGTGCCAGCAGACTGGACAGGGACAACGCCTATAATTCACCCCTCCACTTT.

This clonotype has a count of ten or more. The genes are TRBV12-5 and TRBJ2-1; 7 nucleotides agree with TRBD1. There are 17 residues in the CDR3. Germline lookup yields CDR1 LGHNT and CDR2 FRNRAP. V was clipped by 5 bases and J by 0 bases; unmatched bases: 10. The CDR3 spells CASGPGQERYSYNEQFF. CDR3 nucleotides: TGTGCTAGTGGTCCAGGACAGGAACGCTACTCCTACAATGAGCAGTTCTTC. Looking up the rest from reference TRBV12-5 and TRBJ2-1 gives the full variable domain: DARVTQTPRHKVTEMGQEVTMRCQPILGHNTVFWYRQTMMQGLELLAYFRNRAPLDDSGMPKDRFSAEMPDATLATLKIQPSEPRDSAVYFCASGPGQERYSYNEQFFGPGTRLTVL.

This clonotype was recorded a few times. This chain connects TRBV9 to TRBJ2-2; 8 positions match TRBD2. The CDR3 loop spans 16 amino acids. Per the germline V gene, CDR1 is SGDLS and CDR2 is YYNGEE. The V and J ends lost 0 bases and 4 bases, in that order; junction bases with no gene match: 5. The CDR3 reads CASSVGTSGGTGELFF. The CDR3 nucleotides read TGTGCCAGCAGCGTAGGAACTAGCGGCGGCACCGGGGAGCTGTTTTTT. The entire variable domain, with the rest obtained from reference TRBV9 and TRBJ2-2, is as follows: DSGVTQTPKHLITATGQRVTLRCSPRSGDLSVYWYQQSLDQGLQFLIQYYNGEERAKGNILERFSAQQFPDLHSELNLSSLELGDSALYFCASSVGTSGGTGELFFGEGSRLTVL.

This rearrangement joins TRBV5-1 to TRBJ1-1; no clear D gene. The CDR3 runs 14 residues. Germline lookup yields CDR1 SGHRS and CDR2 YFSETQ. Trimming cost V 1 base and J 1 base, with 8 bases left between them. The CDR3: CASSLWRSNTEAFF. CDR3 DNA sequence: TGCGCCAGCAGCTTGTGGCGGTCGAACACTGAAGCTTTCTTT.

This clonotype was seen more than once but under ten times. V usage is TRBV29-1 and J usage is TRBJ2-1; TRBD2 matches 9 bases. Trimming cost V 5 bases and J 2 bases; bases outside gene matches: 7. CDR3 length equals 15 residues. Germline values: CDR1 SQVTM, CDR2 ANQGSEA. CDR3 sequence: CSVYGTSIAYNEQFF. Written as DNA, the CDR3 is TGCAGCGTTTACGGGACTAGCATCGCCTACAATGAGCAGTTCTTC.

The CDR3 here is CATSRDSLREIKEAFF. In DNA, the CDR3 is TGTGCCACCAGCAGAGATTCCCTTAGGGAAATTAAAGAAGCTTTCTTT. The chain combines TRBV15 with TRBJ1-1; D unclear. The CDR3 sequence is 16 residues long. The germline V and J ends were trimmed by 0 bases and 8 bases, with 19 bases remaining between them. Germline V gene lookup returns CDR1 LNHNV and CDR2 YYDKDF (reference sequence).